These T cell receptor beta chains were read from a single sample in a study of CD4+ T cells in melanoma. Here immunoSEQ multiplex PCR was the method, and the copy in TCRdb shows in-frame clones only, minus some. The table lists over 100,000 clones, approximately 92% of them singletons. The specimen was peripheral blood. These receptors were collected from a human donor with melanoma. The CDR3 runs from the conserved cysteine through the conserved F or W. The D gene is left open where the match is weak. Not every row has a clone size; where given, it reads once, few, many or a size class.

>.|TRBD2|TRBJ2-1|TRBV2
CASSEASGGSARGEQFF
>.|.|TRBJ2-7|TRBV27
CASSLGHEQYF
>.|.|TRBJ1-2|TRBV19
CASYGSSDYGYTF
>many|TRBD2|TRBJ2-1|TRBV7-2
CASSWTSRNEQFF
>.|.|TRBJ2-2|TRBV7-7
CASSQGGSNTGELFF
>once|.|TRBJ1-2|TRBV7-2
CASSLAYGYTF
>.|TRBD1|TRBJ2-7|TRBV14
CASSQANRQGDEQYF
>.|.|TRBJ2-3|TRBV6-5
CASSSSGDTQYF
>.|.|TRBJ2-2|TRBV7-6
CAGRGQTGELFF
>once|.|TRBJ2-5|TRBV5-4
CASSLDFYSETQYF
>few|.|TRBJ2-5|TRBV6-6
CASRYTEETQYF
>.|.|TRBJ1-1|TRBV6-4
CASSPTRANTEAFF
>.|TRBD2|TRBJ2-3|TRBV7-9
CASSSRTSGWDTQYF
>.|.|TRBJ2-2|TRBV5-1
CASSLATRVGTGELFF
>.|.|TRBJ2-3|TRBV7-9
CASSLVGSTDTQYF
>.|.|TRBJ2-1|TRBV4-1
CASSQDRVQVSNEQFF
>.|.|TRBJ2-1|TRBV9
CASSVGGGGQQFF
>.|.|TRBJ2-1|TRBV11-2
CASSAWTAINEQFF
>.|TRBD1|TRBJ2-6|TRBV19
CASSVGTVTWSGANVLTF
>.|.|TRBJ1-1|TRBV4-3
CASSQEVWAEAFF
>.|.|TRBJ1-1|TRBV10-3
CAISSGTEAFF
>.|.|TRBJ1-1|TRBV5-1
CASSLSIAGLTEAFF
>.|.|TRBJ2-1|TRBV18
CASSPLVGEQFF
>.|TRBD1|TRBJ1-1|TRBV18
CASSSTLTGSTEAFF
>.|TRBD1|TRBJ2-1|TRBV5-1
CASSAGQAYNEQFF
>.|.|TRBJ1-1|TRBV6-5
CASSSVGLNTEAFF
>.|TRBD1|TRBJ1-4|TRBV5-4
CASSDARDRLGEKLFF
>.|.|TRBJ1-6|TRBV27
CASSLWGAPLHF
>.|TRBD1|TRBJ2-1|TRBV7-3
CASSQRTGPYNEQFF
>.|TRBD1|TRBJ2-1|TRBV11-3
CASSAIFTGQGANEQFF
>.|TRBD2|TRBJ2-1|TRBV11-3
CASSAGTNKHNEQFF
>.|.|TRBJ1-2|TRBV18
CASSPPRSGTGYTF
>once|.|TRBJ1-2|TRBV25-1
CASSSFNQETSYGYTF
>.|.|TRBJ2-1|TRBV5-1
CASSLDGAPGANEQFF
>.|.|TRBJ1-5|TRBV27
CASSFKAGVPNQPQHF
>.|.|TRBJ2-4|TRBV28
CASSQRQGGNIQYF
>.|.|TRBJ1-1|TRBV28
CASRERPKAEAFF
>.|.|TRBJ2-7|TRBV11-2
CASSLAWEQYF
>.|.|TRBJ2-2|TRBV28
CAALRLNTGELFF
>.|.|TRBJ2-1|TRBV6-6
CASSRGPGYEQFF
>.|TRBD1|TRBJ2-1|TRBV9
CASSATRTGSNEQFF
>.|.|TRBJ2-3|TRBV18
CASSREQSTDTQYF
>once|.|TRBJ1-6|TRBV28
CASSFRQKSYNSPLHF
>.|TRBD1|TRBJ1-2|TRBV5-1
CASSLVGTGDVGGYTF
>.|.|TRBJ1-5|TRBV5-4
CASSLDGSNQPQHF
>.|.|TRBJ1-1|TRBV2
CASSESGAFF
>once|TRBD2|TRBJ2-3|TRBV6-1
CASSEAARGRGGQDTQYF
>.|.|TRBJ1-1|TRBV7-8
CASSRSIRRDTEAFF
>few|.|TRBJ1-2|TRBV28
CASSSSPLNYGYTF
>once|.|TRBJ2-2|TRBV23-1
CASSLGQNREVFGELFF
>.|TRBD1|TRBJ2-3|TRBV28
CASSSFHRQGTDTQYF
>few|TRBD2|TRBJ2-4|TRBV2
CASSEARPLDAGGGGKNIQYF
>.|.|TRBJ1-6|TRBV27
CASSQGRSGLLYNSPLHF
>.|.|TRBJ1-5|TRBV6-1
CASSLGPGGNQPQHF
>.|TRBD2|TRBJ2-3|TRBV4-3
CASSHGLAGARDTQYF